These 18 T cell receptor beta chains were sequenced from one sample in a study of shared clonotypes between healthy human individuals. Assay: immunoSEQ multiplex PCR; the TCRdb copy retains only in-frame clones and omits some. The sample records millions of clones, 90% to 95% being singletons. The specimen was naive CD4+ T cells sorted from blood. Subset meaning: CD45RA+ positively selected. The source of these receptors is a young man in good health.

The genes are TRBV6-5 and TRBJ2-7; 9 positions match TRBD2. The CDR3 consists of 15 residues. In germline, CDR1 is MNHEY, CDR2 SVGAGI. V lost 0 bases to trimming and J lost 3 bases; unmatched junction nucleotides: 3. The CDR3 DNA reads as TGTGCCAGCAGTTACTCGCCTAGCGGGGTCTACGAGCAGTACTTC. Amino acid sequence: CASSYSPSGVYEQYF.

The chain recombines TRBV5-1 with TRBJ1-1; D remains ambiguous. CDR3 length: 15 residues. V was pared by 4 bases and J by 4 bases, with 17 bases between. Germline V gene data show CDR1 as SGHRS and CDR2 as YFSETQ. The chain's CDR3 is CASSRGGQSSTEAFF. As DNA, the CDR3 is TGCGCCAGCAGCCGAGGCGGGCAATCGAGCACTGAAGCTTTCTTT.

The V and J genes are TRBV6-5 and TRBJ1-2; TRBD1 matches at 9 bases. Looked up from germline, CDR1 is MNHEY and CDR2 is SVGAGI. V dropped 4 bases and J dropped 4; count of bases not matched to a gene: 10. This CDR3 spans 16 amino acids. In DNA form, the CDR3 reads TGTGCCAGCAGTTCTTCCGGGACAGGGCGCGGCTATGGCTACACCTTC. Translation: CASSSSGTGRGYGYTF.

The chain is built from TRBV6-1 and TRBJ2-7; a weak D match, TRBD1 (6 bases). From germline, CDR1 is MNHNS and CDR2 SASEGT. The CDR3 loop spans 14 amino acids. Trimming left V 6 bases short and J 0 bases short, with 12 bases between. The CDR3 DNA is TGTGCCAGCAGGGGCACAGGGAGCTCCTACGAGCAGTACTTC. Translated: CASRGTGSSYEQYF.

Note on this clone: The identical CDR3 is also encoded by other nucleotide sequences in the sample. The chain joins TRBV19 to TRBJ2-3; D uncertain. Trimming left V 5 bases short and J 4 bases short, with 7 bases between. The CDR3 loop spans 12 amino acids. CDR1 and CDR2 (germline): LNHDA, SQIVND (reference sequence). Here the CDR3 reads CASSVTADTQYF. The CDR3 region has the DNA TGTGCCAGTAGTGTAACGGCAGATACGCAGTATTTT.

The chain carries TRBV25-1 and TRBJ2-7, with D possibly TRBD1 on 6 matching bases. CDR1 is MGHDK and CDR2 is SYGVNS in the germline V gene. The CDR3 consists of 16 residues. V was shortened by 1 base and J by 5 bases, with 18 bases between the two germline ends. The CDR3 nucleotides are TGTGCCAGCAGTGAATGGGGGCAGGGCGTAATCGACGAGCAGTACTTC. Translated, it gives CASSEWGQGVIDEQYF.

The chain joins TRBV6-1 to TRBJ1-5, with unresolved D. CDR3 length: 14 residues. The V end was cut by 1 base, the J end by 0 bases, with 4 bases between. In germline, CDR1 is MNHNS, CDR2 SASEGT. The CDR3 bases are TGTGCCAGCAGTGAAGTGAATAGCAATCAGCCCCAGCATTTT. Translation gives CASSEVNSNQPQHF.

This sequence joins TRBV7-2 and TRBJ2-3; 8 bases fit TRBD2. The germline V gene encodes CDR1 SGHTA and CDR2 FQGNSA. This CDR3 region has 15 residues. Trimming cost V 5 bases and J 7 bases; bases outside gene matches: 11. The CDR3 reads CASSPGWRGAHTQYF. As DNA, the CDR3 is TGTGCCAGCAGCCCGGGGTGGCGGGGGGCCCATACGCAGTATTTT.

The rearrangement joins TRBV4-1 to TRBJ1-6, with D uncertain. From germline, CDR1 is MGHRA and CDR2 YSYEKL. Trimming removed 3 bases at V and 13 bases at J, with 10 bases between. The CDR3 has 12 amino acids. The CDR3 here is CASSQGMGPLHF. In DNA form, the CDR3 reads TGCGCCAGCAGCCAGGGAATGGGGCCCCTCCACTTT.

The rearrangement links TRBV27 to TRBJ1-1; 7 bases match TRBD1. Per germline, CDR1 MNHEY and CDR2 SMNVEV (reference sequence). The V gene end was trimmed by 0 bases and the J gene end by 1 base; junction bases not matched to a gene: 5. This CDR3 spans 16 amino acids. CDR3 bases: TGTGCCAGCAGTTTATCCCCGACAGGGACGAACACTGAAGCTTTCTTT. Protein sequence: CASSLSPTGTNTEAFF.

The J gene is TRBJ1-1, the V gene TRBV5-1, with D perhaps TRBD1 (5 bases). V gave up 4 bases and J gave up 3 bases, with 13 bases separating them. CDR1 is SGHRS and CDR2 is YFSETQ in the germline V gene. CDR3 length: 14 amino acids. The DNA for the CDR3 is TGCGCCAGCAGCCCGGAATGGGGGGACACTGAAGCTTTCTTT. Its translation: CASSPEWGDTEAFF.

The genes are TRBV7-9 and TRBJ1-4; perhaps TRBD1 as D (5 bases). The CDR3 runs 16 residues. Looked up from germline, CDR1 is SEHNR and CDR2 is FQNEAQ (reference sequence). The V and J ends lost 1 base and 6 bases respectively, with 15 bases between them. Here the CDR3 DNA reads TGTGCCAGCAGCTTAGGATCGGGGACCTGGGATGAAAAACTGTTTTTT. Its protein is CASSLGSGTWDEKLFF.

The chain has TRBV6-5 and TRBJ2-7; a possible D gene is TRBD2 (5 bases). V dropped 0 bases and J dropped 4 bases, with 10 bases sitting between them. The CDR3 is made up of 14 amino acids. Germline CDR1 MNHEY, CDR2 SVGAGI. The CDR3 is CASSYSPLVYEQYF. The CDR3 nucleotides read TGTGCCAGCAGTTACTCCCCACTAGTTTACGAGCAGTACTTC.

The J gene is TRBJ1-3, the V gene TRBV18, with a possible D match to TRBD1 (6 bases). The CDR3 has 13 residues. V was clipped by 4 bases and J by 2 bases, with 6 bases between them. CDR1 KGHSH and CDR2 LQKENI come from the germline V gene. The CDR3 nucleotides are TGTGCCAGCTCACGGACAGCTGGAAACACCATATATTTT. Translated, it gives CASSRTAGNTIYF. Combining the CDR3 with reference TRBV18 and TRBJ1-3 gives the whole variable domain NAGVMQNPRHLVRRRGQEARLRCSPMKGHSHVYWYRQLPEEGLKFMVYLQKENIIDESGMPKERFSAEFPKEGPSILRIQQVVRGDSAAYFCASSRTAGNTIYFGEGSWLTVV.

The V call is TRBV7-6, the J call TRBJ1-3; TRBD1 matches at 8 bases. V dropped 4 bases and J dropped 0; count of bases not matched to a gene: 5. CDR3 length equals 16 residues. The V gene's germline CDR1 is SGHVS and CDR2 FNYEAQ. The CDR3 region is CASSWGTGDSGNTIYF. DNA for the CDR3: TGTGCCAGCAGCTGGGGGACAGGCGACTCTGGAAACACCATATATTTT.

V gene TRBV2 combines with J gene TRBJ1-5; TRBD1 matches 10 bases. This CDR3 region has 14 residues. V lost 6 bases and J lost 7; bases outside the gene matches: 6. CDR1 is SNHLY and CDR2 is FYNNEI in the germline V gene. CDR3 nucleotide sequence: TGTGCCAGCAGCCTGACAGGGGGCGGACAGCCCCAGCATTTT. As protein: CASSLTGGGQPQHF.

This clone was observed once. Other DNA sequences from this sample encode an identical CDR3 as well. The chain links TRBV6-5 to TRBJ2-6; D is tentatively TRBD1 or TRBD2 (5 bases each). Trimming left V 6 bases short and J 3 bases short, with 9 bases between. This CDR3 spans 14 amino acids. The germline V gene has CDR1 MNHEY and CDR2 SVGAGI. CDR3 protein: CASSPGSGANVLTF. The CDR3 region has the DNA TGTGCCAGCAGCCCAGGGAGTGGGGCCAACGTCCTGACTTTC.

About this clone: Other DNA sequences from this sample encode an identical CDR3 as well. The CDR3 reads CASSLGQGSSGNTIYF. The CDR3 DNA sequence: TGCGCCAGCAGCTTGGGTCAGGGTTCATCTGGAAACACCATATATTTT. The chain couples TRBV5-1 to TRBJ1-3; tentatively, D is TRBD1 (5 bases). The CDR3 covers 16 residues. CDR1 SGHRS and CDR2 YFSETQ come from the germline V gene. Trimming left V 0 bases short and J 1 base short, with 11 bases between.